One T cell receptor beta chain is described in this entry. Its matching antigen is unknown. The sample originates from a study of T cell repertoires in cytomegalovirus infection. General study results and limits: Across the ex vivo response, the dominant clonotypes were HLA-C-restricted CMV-specific TCR beta clonotypes.

J gave up 2 bases and V 2 bases, and 6 bases lay outside the gene matches. Per germline, CDR1 LGHDT and CDR2 YNNKEL (reference sequence). CDR3 length: 16 amino acids. TCRdb re-called the reads through MiXCR, storing one row per CDR3 protein. This sample has about 890,000 distinct CDR3 sequences; less than 35% occur once, and the top ten carry more than 12%. The sequence came from a human donor in good health (CMV status not recorded). Some clones in this sample may be carry-over from other donors' samples. The sample in question was cultured CD8+ T cells from PBMCs, obtained from culture after CMV antigen stimulation. The genes are TRBV3-1 and TRBJ2-3; 8 nucleotides match TRBD2. The CDR3 spells CASSQTSGGPTDTQYF. CDR3 bases: TGTGCCAGCAGCCAAACCAGCGGGGGCCCCACAGATACGCAGTATTTT.